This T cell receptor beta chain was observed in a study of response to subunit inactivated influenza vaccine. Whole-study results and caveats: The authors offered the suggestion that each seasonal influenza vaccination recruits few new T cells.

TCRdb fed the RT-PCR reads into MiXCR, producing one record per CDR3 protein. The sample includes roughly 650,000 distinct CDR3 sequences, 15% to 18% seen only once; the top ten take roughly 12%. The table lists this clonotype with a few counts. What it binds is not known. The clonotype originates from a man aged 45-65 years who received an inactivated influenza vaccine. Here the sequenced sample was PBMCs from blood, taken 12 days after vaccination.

CDR3 amino acids: CASSIDRDSDEQFF. DNA for the CDR3: TGTGCCAGCAGCATAGACAGGGATTCGGATGAGCAGTTCTTC. J is TRBJ2-1 and V is TRBV6-1; 7 bases fit TRBD1. Germline V gives CDR1 MNHNS, CDR2 SASEGT. Unmatched junction bases numbered 10, after V lost 6 bases and J lost 8 bases. The CDR3 runs to 14 residues.